This entry lists 3 T cell receptor beta chains sequenced from one sample in a study of CD8+CD57+ T cells in acquired aplastic anemia. Patients selected for sequencing had displayed CD8+CD57+ cell expansion by flow cytometry. Using genomic DNA as the template, TCR beta VDJ and CDR3 profiling was carried out. TCRdb called the reads again in MiXCR, with one record for every CDR3 protein. This table holds 150,000 to 200,000 distinct CDR3 sequences, about 50% found once. Input material: sorted CD4+, CD8+, or CD8+CD57+ T cells (not recorded which) from PBMCs. These receptors were collected from a human donor with aplastic anemia.

The chain joins TRBV20-1 to TRBJ2-2; possible D gene TRBD2, 5 bases. Germline assignment: CDR1 DFQATT and CDR2 SNEGSKA (reference sequence). V was shortened by 5 bases and J by 3 bases, with 16 bases between the two germline ends. The CDR3 covers 15 residues. For the CDR3, the DNA is TGCAGTGCTTCTTCGACAAGGCGGGACACCGGGGAGCTGTTTTTT. Translating it yields CSASSTRRDTGELFF.

The V gene is TRBV24-1, the J gene TRBJ2-7, with D possibly called TRBD1 or TRBD2 (8 bases each). Germline assignment: CDR1 KGHDR and CDR2 SFDVKD. The CDR3 runs 15 residues. Deletions cut 5 bases from V and 5 bases from J, with 18 bases between. The CDR3: CATSAGGTGIHEQYF. The DNA for the CDR3 is TGTGCCACCAGTGCGGGGGGGACAGGAATCCACGAGCAGTACTTC.

This clonotype was observed a few times. V gene TRBV5-1 combines with J gene TRBJ2-4, with D perhaps matching TRBD2 (6 bases). Per the germline V gene, CDR1 is SGHRS and CDR2 is YFSETQ. Trimming removed 4 bases at V and 1 base at J, with 15 bases between. The CDR3 loop spans 16 amino acids. The CDR3 sequence is CASSHSGGKAKNIQYF. DNA for the CDR3: TGCGCCAGCAGCCATTCCGGAGGGAAGGCCAAAAACATTCAGTACTTC. The variable domain in full, with the rest retrieved from reference TRBV5-1 and TRBJ2-4, is KAGVTQTPRYLIKTRGQQVTLSCSPISGHRSVSWYQQTPGQGLQFLFEYFSETQRNKGNFPGRFSGRQFSNSRSEMNVSTLELGDSALYLCASSHSGGKAKNIQYFGAGTRLSVL.